The 4 T cell receptor beta chains in this list originate from one sample, sequenced in a study of blood T cell repertoires in COVID-19 (TCRdb year 2020). The library was prepared using the immunoSEQ multiplex PCR assay. TCRdb's version of the immuneACCESS table is confined to in-frame rearrangements and falls short of the full clone set. An unresolved V gene accounts for under half of the shortfall where checked; the remainder is of unknown origin. Recorded for this sample are under 350,000 clones; 80% to 90% of them occurred a single time. The ten biggest clones cover roughly 4.8% of the sample. Sequencing input: peripheral blood. These receptors were obtained from a man between 35 and 55 years old with acute or convalescent COVID-19.

The genes are TRBV6-5 and TRBJ2-7; TRBD1 aligns across 12 bases. Unmatched junction bases numbered 6, after V lost 7 bases and J lost 5 bases. The germline V gene has CDR1 MNHEY and CDR2 SVGAGI. The CDR3 is 14 amino acids. The CDR3: CASTLGQGAHEQYF. The CDR3 nucleotides read TGTGCCAGCACCTTGGGACAGGGGGCCCACGAGCAGTACTTC.

In DNA form, the CDR3 reads TGTGCCAGCAGCTTAGGACAGGGCCAAGTTCAGTACTTC. Its protein product is CASSLGQGQVQYF. This chain uses TRBV11-3 with TRBJ2-4; 7 nucleotides agree with TRBD1. Germline assignment: CDR1 SGHNT and CDR2 YENEEA. After removal of 1 base from V and 11 bases from J, the junction contained 5 bases not matched to a gene. The CDR3 loop spans 13 amino acids.

The rearrangement links TRBV4-1 to TRBJ2-6; D remains unclear. CDR3 length equals 17 residues. V was pared by 4 bases and J by 3 bases, with 16 bases between. In germline, CDR1 is MGHRA, CDR2 YSYEKL. In DNA, the CDR3 is TGCGCCAGCAGCCCCATTTTGACGGGTGGTGGGGCCAACGTCCTGACTTTC. Protein product: CASSPILTGGGANVLTF.

This chain joins TRBV11-2 and TRBJ1-3; D is undetermined. Germline CDR1 reads SGHAT; CDR2 reads FQNNGV. This CDR3 is 15 amino acids long. V gave up 3 bases and J gave up 4 bases, with 13 bases separating them. In DNA, the CDR3 is TGTGCCAGCAGCTTCCCAGGAACGTCGGGAAACACCATATATTTT. This sequence encodes CASSFPGTSGNTIYF.